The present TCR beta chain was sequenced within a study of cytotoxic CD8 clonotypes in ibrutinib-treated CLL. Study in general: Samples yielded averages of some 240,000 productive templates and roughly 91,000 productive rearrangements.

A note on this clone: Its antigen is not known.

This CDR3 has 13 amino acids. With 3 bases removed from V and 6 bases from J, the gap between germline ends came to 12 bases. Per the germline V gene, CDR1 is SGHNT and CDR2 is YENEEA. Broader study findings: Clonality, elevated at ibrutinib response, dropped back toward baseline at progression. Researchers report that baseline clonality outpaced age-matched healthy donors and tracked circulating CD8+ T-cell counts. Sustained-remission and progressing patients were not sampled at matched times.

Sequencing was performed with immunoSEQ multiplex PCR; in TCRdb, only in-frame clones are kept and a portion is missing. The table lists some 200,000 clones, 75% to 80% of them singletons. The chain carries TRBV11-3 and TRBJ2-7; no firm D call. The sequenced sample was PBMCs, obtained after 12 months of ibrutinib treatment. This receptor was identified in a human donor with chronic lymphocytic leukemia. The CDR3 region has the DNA TGTGCCAGCAGCTTCACCCCGCGCTCCGAGCAGTACTTC. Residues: CASSFTPRSEQYF.